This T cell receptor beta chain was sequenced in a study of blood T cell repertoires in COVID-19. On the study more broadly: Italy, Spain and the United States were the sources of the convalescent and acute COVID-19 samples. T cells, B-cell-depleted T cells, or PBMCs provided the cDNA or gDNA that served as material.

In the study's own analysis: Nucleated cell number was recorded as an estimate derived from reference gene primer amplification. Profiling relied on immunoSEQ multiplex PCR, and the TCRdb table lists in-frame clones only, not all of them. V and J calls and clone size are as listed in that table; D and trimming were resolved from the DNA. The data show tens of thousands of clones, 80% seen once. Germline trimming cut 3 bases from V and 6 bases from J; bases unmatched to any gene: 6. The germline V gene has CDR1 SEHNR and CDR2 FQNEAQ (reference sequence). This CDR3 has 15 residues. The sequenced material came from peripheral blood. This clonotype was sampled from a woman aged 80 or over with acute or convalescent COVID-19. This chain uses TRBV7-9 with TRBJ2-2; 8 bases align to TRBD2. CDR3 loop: CASSFPGLEAGELFF. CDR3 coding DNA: TGTGCCAGCAGCTTCCCGGGACTAGAGGCCGGGGAGCTGTTTTTT.